These T cell receptor beta chains were read from a single sample in a study of T cell repertoires in cytomegalovirus infection. TCRdb itself ran the reads through MiXCR, one entry per CDR3 protein. Found here are 150,000 to 200,000 distinct CDR3 sequences, approximately 15% of them singletons; the top ten hold 20% to 30%. Sequencing input: PBMCs. The receptors stem from a human donor in good health (CMV status not recorded). Some clones in this sample may be carry-over from other donors' samples. CDR3s include the opening cysteine and the closing phenylalanine or tryptophan.

J	length	V	CDR3
TRBJ1-1	12	TRBV12-5	CASGGGNTEAFF
TRBJ2-2	16	TRBV11-1	CASSLFVGTNTGELFF
TRBJ2-2	16	TRBV7-8	CASSHRQSRVTGELFF
TRBJ1-1	15	TRBV5-1	CASSTAGTGSAEAFF
TRBJ2-1	15	TRBV10-3	CAISDPKQNSNEQFF
TRBJ2-4	13	TRBV28	CASQSGRANIQYF
TRBJ2-2	15	TRBV7-6	CASIPGLLNTGELFF
TRBJ2-1	14	TRBV2	CASSEVRGGTEQFF
TRBJ2-7	17	TRBV4-1	CASSRIAAGTGVYEQYF
TRBJ1-5	13	TRBV7-2	CASSIQGDQPQHF
TRBJ1-1	17	TRBV7-9	CASSLRAGKRLNTEAFF
TRBJ2-1	18	TRBV6-5	CASSSPGLAGGSYNEQFF
TRBJ2-7	13	TRBV7-2	CASTLRGDYEQYF
TRBJ2-1	16	TRBV28	CASSFLPSGTQNEQFF
TRBJ1-5	15	TRBV6-8	CASNGGFMGNQPQHF
TRBJ2-7	12	TRBV10-3	CACEGPSYEQYF
TRBJ1-1	14	TRBV7-9	CASSPRTSNTEAFF
TRBJ1-5	14	TRBV7-2	CASRPTGGYQPQHF
TRBJ1-5	13	TRBV28	CASGTGTIRPQHF